This T cell receptor (beta chain) emerged from a study of cytomegalovirus exposure and HLA in healthy donors (dated by TCRdb to the late 2010s). Broadly, across the study: An earlier analysis of roughly 570 of the donors reported 250 to 350 Gb of sequence data and 117 million unique TCR beta sequences obtained from roughly 170 million T cells. In an earlier analysis of a few hundred of the donors, high-throughput TCR beta sequencing was used to judge whether each TCR beta V gene segment behaved as functional or pseudogenic. A later genetic analysis used genome-wide SNP genotypes for 398 of the 666 donors, treating that subset as a discovery cohort. To study patterns of TCR occurrence, a later analysis re-analyzed previously published TCR beta repertoires from 666 donors and added high-resolution HLA genotyping. In addition to the first cohort of hundreds of subjects, a separate validation cohort of 120 different subjects was used. Of the roughly 430 genotyped donors, about 84% fell in the genetic ancestry cluster associated with self-reported Caucasian donors. An early release covering roughly 600 HLA-typed donors comprised around 300 gigabases of sequencing data and some 79 million unique TCR sequences. All discovery cohort repertoires had been generated using a single sequencing platform. Across 300 to 400 genotyped donors of the cohort, an average of roughly 200,000 unique TCR beta nucleotide sequences per donor were sequenced, and roughly 20% of those sequences were non-productive. The study aimed to test whether signatures of past pathogen exposure could be identified by cataloging public T cell receptors. The later analysis used no new phenotypic data to find candidate immune exposures, relying instead on TCR beta sequences and their occurrence across donors. The study combined high-throughput TCR immunosequencing, statistical association of individual TCRs with disease status, and machine learning to predict cytomegalovirus infection status. The study used immunosequencing to profile the T cell repertoires of hundreds of subjects and linked those repertoires to cytomegalovirus serostatus. Four or five DR-DQ haplotypes were handled as single units for association and clustering, since linkage in the cohort was strong. Both class I and class II loci were covered by HLA typing, at four-digit resolution. Typing coverage varied by locus: roughly 629-630 donors for A, B, C, DRB1 and DQB1; roughly 510 for DQA1; over 600 for DPA1; roughly 450 for DPB1. Donor age, sex, ethnicity and CMV serostatus were compiled together with the repertoire data.

Points the paper makes about the study in general: In a later analysis, several top co-occurrence clusters were reported to appear linked to parvovirus B19, influenza, CMV and Epstein-Barr virus. The authors suggested that the approach could potentially be extended to other disease states and immunological phenotypes. In vitro tests confirmed that a few of the cytomegalovirus-associated TCR beta chains recognize cytomegalovirus antigens. According to a later analysis, TCR association rates differed among HLA loci, with DRB1 alleles showing the most associated TCRs and HLA-C alleles showing the fewest. Correlated functional status among segregating V segments might be attributable to linkage disequilibrium, but an unknown experimental factor could not be ruled out. The only immune exposure information available for the cohort was CMV serostatus. The presence/absence analyses assumed that sequencing depth was roughly uniform across donors, and that assumption may not be true. At a false discovery rate of 0.05, a later analysis linked roughly 17,000 TCR beta sequences to specific HLA alleles. Broadly in line with IMGT annotations, most TCR beta V segments showed up in productive rearrangements about 90% or about 30% of the time in an earlier analysis of around 600 of the donors. Compared with equally common non-associated chains, HLA-associated TCR beta chains in a later analysis were more clonally expanded and had lower generation probabilities. Because counts were too low, roughly 16 rarely observed V segments, including chromosome 9 orphons, were excluded from the earlier analysis of around 590 of the donors. An association between a missense DCLRE1C variant and V-gene and J-gene trimming of TCR beta chains was found in a later genetic analysis and replicated in an independent cohort. Strong co-occurrence of HLA alleles, especially DR and DQ, made assigning TCR associations to individual alleles difficult. Most TCR sequences were observed very rarely across donors, whereas some public TCRs were present in many individuals. The study listed 150 to 200 TCR beta chains as associated with cytomegalovirus. A further reported finding was that TCR beta sequences accurately predicted the HLA-A and HLA-B alleles for most subjects in the first cohort. A later genetic analysis reported fewer N-insertions in productive TCRs among donors in an Asian-associated ancestry cluster than the roughly 700-donor mean. In both the original and validation cohorts, the classifier was reported to diagnose cytomegalovirus status with high specificity and sensitivity. Because some donors lacked HLA typing at each locus, the association tests relied only on the typed subset. Some IMGT-functional V segments, including TRBV6-2 and TRBV6-3, could not be distinguished by the 87-base-pair reads and were therefore excluded. A cluster of highly shared sequence variants was judged likely to represent a technical artifact of the sequencing pipeline. This cohort had only TCR beta chains sequenced, and the lack of alpha or paired-chain data limited which features could be detected. A later analysis found that most CMV-associated TCR beta chains appeared HLA-restricted, with HLA associations seemingly driven largely by CMV exposure.

The germline V gene gives CDR1 as SGHTS and CDR2 as YDEGEE. The CDR3, from cysteine to phenylalanine, totals 16 residues. Only CDR3 DNA is held: 48 bases, read in frame from base 1. Trimming accounts for 3 bases at V and 5 bases at J, while the number of junction bases matched to no gene is 9. Receptor libraries were prepared by the immunoSEQ multiplex PCR assay. For the multiplex PCR, a mixture combining 60 forward primers for TCR Vbeta segments and 13 reverse primers for TCR Jbeta segments was used. The CDR3 region of rearranged TCR beta genes was amplified from genomic DNA with a multiplex PCR assay. The Illumina HiSeq System was used to sequence the amplified TCR beta libraries as 87-base-pair reads. The authors' analysis ran thus. In a later analysis, roughly 80 million unique TCR beta chains were counted across the 650 to 750 repertoires, and about 10 million of these chains were shared by at least two donors. To remove PCR and sequencing errors, raw reads were error-corrected and collapsed into unique sequences using a nearest-neighbor algorithm that merged closely related sequences. V, D and J gene segments were assigned by aligning CDR3 sequences to IMGT reference sequences. Each retained sequence needed at least a six-nucleotide match to both a V gene segment and a J gene segment. Rearrangements were called productive when the CDR3 lacked stop codons and stayed in frame with V and J; all others were non-productive. CDR3 was defined by IMGT convention, running from the second conserved V-encoded cysteine to the conserved J-encoded phenylalanine. The earlier analysis of more than 450 of the donors excluded sequences that lacked an unambiguous match to a single V gene segment. An earlier analysis of a few hundred of the donors called V segments functional above 56.7% productive rearrangements and segregating when the between-donor standard deviation exceeded 5%. To diagnose cytomegalovirus status from the catalog of TCR beta chain sequences, a statistical classification framework was built. V and J gene assignment, in a later analysis, came from comparing TCR nucleotide sequences with IMGT/GENE-DB human TR gene sequences. Using the TCRdist pipeline, a later analysis assigned CDR3 sequences along with most-parsimonious VDJ recombination scenarios. In a later analysis, each TCR beta chain was defined by its CDR3 amino acid sequence together with its V-gene family, and reads without a unique V-gene family were excluded. In a later analysis, nearly 600 highly shared, low-generation-probability nucleotide sequences were removed to address suspected cross-contamination and a sequencing artifact. For each public chain, a later analysis derived a clonal expansion index from normalized ranks of inferred template counts within each repertoire. Generation probabilities in a later analysis came from a VDJ recombination model fitted to out-of-frame rearrangements, and those results were checked against IGoR. Hypergeometric tests were used in a later analysis to score TCR-TCR, TCR-HLA and TCR-CMV co-occurrence, with a repertoire-size bias correction applied to the TCR pairs. A later analysis estimated false discovery rates by permuting HLA or CMV assignments 20 times. In a later analysis, co-occurring TCRs were grouped using DBSCAN, with TCRdist sequence similarity added in when clustering inside HLA-allele-positive subsets. Repertoires with fewer than 30,000 or more than 120,000 public chains were left out of co-occurrence clustering, as were about five repertoires with anomalous nucleotide sharing. This immuneACCESS table, as held by TCRdb, lists in-frame sequences with V and J called but not all clones. Of the missing ones, under half trace to an unresolved V gene in checked studies; the others have no known cause. Clone size and V and J calls were adopted from that table, with D and trimming inferred from the DNA. The table for this sample lists around 200,000 clones; 80% to 85% of them were counted only once. 1.6% of the sample comes from the top ten.

The cohort was made up of approximately 700 healthy bone marrow donors. At the time of sampling, every cohort member was nominally healthy, though immune exposures that went unrecorded were likely present. The donor tested CMV seronegative, placing the donor among the 352 seronegative members of the cohort. A peripheral blood sample was provided by each donor, and peripheral blood mononuclear cells were used for TCR beta sequencing. The Qiagen DNeasy Blood Extraction Kit was used to extract genomic DNA from the blood cell samples. Turning to this clone: This clone's antigen is unknown. Base qualities are not at hand, and no much larger clone is one base apart.

The rearrangement joined TRBV5-8 to TRBJ2-5, with 11 bases matching TRBD1. The sequenced material came from PBMCs. This clonotype was obtained from a man between 45 and 60 years old in good health and CMV-seronegative. The CDR3 region reads CASSSGGQGAGETQYF. The nucleotide sequence is TGTGCCAGCAGCTCCGGCGGACAGGGGGCAGGGGAGACCCAGTACTTC.